These 8 T cell receptor beta chains originate from one sample sequenced in a study of T cell responses to AZD1222 COVID-19 vaccine. Libraries were prepared by immunoSEQ multiplex PCR; TCRdb keeps only in-frame clonotypes and omits some of them. The sample has about 140,000 clones; approximately 93% are singletons. The sample consisted of peripheral blood, taken after recovery from COVID-19. The receptor set was obtained from an adult who had recovered from COVID-19.

The gene calls are TRBV2 and TRBJ2-2; 7 positions agree with TRBD1. The ends lost 7 bases at V and 0 bases at J; junction bases unmatched: 5. CDR1 is SNHLY and CDR2 is FYNNEI in the germline V gene. The CDR3 totals 15 residues. CDR3 amino acids: CASKTGAANTGELFF. The CDR3, as DNA: TGTGCCAGCAAAACAGGGGCAGCGAACACCGGGGAGCTGTTTTTT.

This clone was observed a handful of times. CDR3 in DNA: TGTGCCAGCAGTGACTCGCAAGGGGAGGCTAATACGCAGTATTTT. It translates to CASSDSQGEANTQYF. This chain uses TRBV6-4 with TRBJ2-3; possibly TRBD2 for D (6 bases). This CDR3 has 15 amino acids. The V gene's germline CDR1 is MRHNA and CDR2 SNTAGT. Trimming stripped 0 bases from V and 7 bases from J, with 14 bases between.

The chain joins TRBV4-1 to TRBJ2-7; 8 nucleotides match TRBD1. This CDR3 spans 15 amino acids. From germline, CDR1 is MGHRA and CDR2 YSYEKL. The junction had 10 bases not matched to a gene; V was cut back by 2 bases and J by 7 bases. As DNA, the CDR3 is TGCGCCAGCAGCCAACCGGACAGGGAAGTTGGGGAGCAGTACTTC. Translation: CASSQPDREVGEQYF.

V and J are TRBV21-1 and TRBJ2-1. TRBV21-1 is a pseudogene. This CDR3 region has 21 residues. The DNA of the CDR3 is TGTGCCAGCAGCAACACAGACGCCAGATACATAATCCTGGGATGGTACAATGAGCAGTTCTTC. This gives the protein CASSNTDARYIILGWYNEQFF.

J is TRBJ2-5 and V is TRBV28, with D hard to call. Trimming cost V 5 bases and J 7 bases, with 8 bases left between them. The CDR3 consists of 11 residues. CDR1 is MDHEN, CDR2 SYDVKM, per germline. CDR3 in DNA: TGTGCCAGCAGTACTCCAAGGACCCAGTACTTC. This translates into CASSTPRTQYF.

The chain uses TRBV19 and TRBJ1-3; D might be TRBD1 (6 bases). Germline assignment: CDR1 LNHDA and CDR2 SQIVND (reference sequence). The CDR3 contains 16 residues. V was shortened by 3 bases and J by 0 bases, with 12 bases between the two germline ends. Here the CDR3 DNA reads TGTGCCAGTAGTATCACCCAGGGGCCCTCTGGAAACACCATATATTTT. Its translation: CASSITQGPSGNTIYF. The entire variable domain, with the rest obtained from reference TRBV19 and TRBJ1-3, is as follows: DGGITQSPKYLFRKEGQNVTLSCEQNLNHDAMYWYRQDPGQGLRLIYYSQIVNDFQKGDIAEGYSVSREKKESFPLTVTSAQKNPTAFYLCASSITQGPSGNTIYFGEGSWLTVV.

The chain joins TRBV4-1 to TRBJ2-7; 14 nucleotides align to TRBD2. Germline values: CDR1 MGHRA, CDR2 YSYEKL. V shed 3 bases and J 3 bases; nucleotides not matched to a gene: 16. CDR3 length equals 20 residues. The DNA of the CDR3 is TGCGCCAGCAGCCATGGGACTAGCGGGAGTTTCTTATCAGGGGACTACGAGCAGTACTTC. Protein sequence: CASSHGTSGSFLSGDYEQYF.

The V gene is TRBV5-1, the J gene TRBJ1-1, with unresolved D. The CDR3 length is 14 residues. Germline V gene lookup returns CDR1 SGHRS and CDR2 YFSETQ. The germline V and J ends were trimmed by 0 bases and 11 bases, with 17 bases remaining between them. The DNA of the CDR3 is TGCGCCAGCAGCTTGGAGGATTTTAGGAGCGAGGCTTTCTTT. Translated, it gives CASSLEDFRSEAFF.